This T cell receptor beta chain was captured in a study of T cell responses to AZD1222 COVID-19 vaccine. Regarding the study as a whole: There were mostly white British donors and more females than males, and clonal diversity was possibly underestimated. Variant regions that are unmutated are reportedly the target of nearly half of spike-specific TCRs. Repertoires in all cases were sampled only once the peak T cell response had passed.

The repertoire was sequenced with immunoSEQ multiplex PCR; TCRdb's copy has only in-frame clones and lacks some. The sample lists 150,000 or so clones, 80% to 90% seen once, with approximately 5.1% in the top ten. Trimming pared 0 bases from V and 1 base from J, leaving 7 bases between. CDR1 is MNHEY and CDR2 is SVGAGI in the germline V gene. The CDR3 runs 14 residues. This clone was seen once. As yet, its antigen is unknown. This sample comprised peripheral blood, obtained on day 0 of AZD1222 vaccination. This receptor was taken from an adult in good health. This chain joins TRBV6-5 and TRBJ2-7; D is uncertain. This chain's CDR3 is CASSYSARSYEQYF. For the CDR3, the DNA is TGTGCCAGCAGTTACTCGGCCAGGTCCTACGAGCAGTACTTC.